A selection of T cell receptor beta chains follows, all from one sample in a study of long-term antiretroviral therapy in people with HIV. Only in-frame clones appear in the TCRdb table, and some are missing; sequencing was by immunoSEQ multiplex PCR. This table holds 42,000 or so clones, 86% found once. This sample comprised unsorted PBMCs, obtained 0.1 years before starting antiretroviral therapy. Source of these receptors: a woman in her forties or fifties with HIV. CDR3s include the opening cysteine and the closing phenylalanine or tryptophan. D genes are given only for firm matches. Size is omitted from some rows. Given values are once, few, many or a class for expanded clones.

TRBJ2-7 | TRBV7-2 | . | . | CASSLGAGPYEQYF | TGTGCCAGCAGCTTGGGGGCGGGGCCCTACGAGCAGTACTTC
TRBJ1-4 | TRBV5-1 | . | TRBD1 | CASSNGQGLFYEKLFF | TGCGCCAGCAGTAATGGACAGGGCTTGTTTTATGAAAAACTGTTTTTT
TRBJ1-3 | TRBV7-6 | . | . | CASSLGDSSGNTIYF | TGTGCCAGCAGCTTAGGCGACAGCTCTGGAAACACCATATATTTT
TRBJ2-7 | TRBV5-1 | . | . | CASSQLGGYEQYF | TGCGCCAGCAGCCAGTTGGGGGGCTACGAGCAGTACTTC
TRBJ1-2 | TRBV10-1 | few | . | CASSESGRPSPYGYTF | TGCGCCAGCAGTGAGTCCGGCAGGCCGAGCCCTTATGGCTACACCTTC
TRBJ1-1 | TRBV18 | . | . | CASSLYRVGDTEAFF | TGTGCCAGCTCACTATACAGGGTGGGGGACACTGAAGCTTTCTTT
TRBJ2-7 | TRBV11-2 | . | . | CASSLGPGVYEQYF | TGTGCCAGCAGCTTAGGTCCAGGGGTTTACGAGCAGTACTTC
TRBJ2-5 | TRBV6-5 | once | . | CASKVGAAHQETQYF | TGTGCCAGCAAGGTCGGGGCCGCCCATCAAGAGACCCAGTACTTC
TRBJ1-3 | TRBV5-6 | . | TRBD1 | CASRVRTQGARGNTIYF | TGTGCCAGCCGAGTGCGAACTCAGGGGGCACGAGGAAACACCATATATTTT
TRBJ2-7 | TRBV7-9 | . | . | CASTDWGADPSYEQYF | TGTGCCAGTACCGACTGGGGCGCGGACCCATCCTACGAGCAGTACTTC
TRBJ2-5 | TRBV9 | . | . | CASSVEGVAAQYF | TGTGCCAGCAGCGTAGAAGGAGTAGCGGCCCAGTACTTC
TRBJ2-2 | TRBV6-4 | . | TRBD1 | CASRGGQGAYTGELFF | TGTGCCAGCAGGGGGGGACAGGGGGCCTACACCGGGGAGCTGTTTTTT
TRBJ1-2 | TRBV6-1 | . | TRBD1 | CASREAPGTGHGYTF | TGTGCCAGCAGAGAAGCCCCCGGGACAGGTCATGGCTACACCTTC
TRBJ2-5 | TRBV9 | . | . | CASSVGQGEGETQYF | TGTGCCAGCAGCGTAGGGCAGGGGGAGGGTGAGACCCAGTACTTC
TRBJ2-3 | TRBV5-1 | . | . | CASSLRLSTDTQYF | TGCGCCAGCAGCCTGAGGCTTAGCACAGATACGCAGTATTTT
TRBJ2-7 | TRBV10-3 | . | . | CAIGQVGVVGQYF | TGTGCCATCGGGCAGGTTGGGGTAGTCGGGCAGTACTTC
TRBJ1-5 | TRBV6-1 | . | . | CASSRQVLSNQPQHF | TGTGCCAGCAGTCGACAGGTATTAAGCAATCAGCCCCAGCATTTT
TRBJ2-1 | TRBV7-8 | . | . | CASSLAQGGNEQFF | TGTGCCAGCAGCTTAGCACAGGGGGGGAATGAGCAGTTCTTC
TRBJ2-3 | TRBV9 | . | TRBD2 | CASSALAGDTQYF | TGTGCCAGCAGCGCGCTAGCGGGGGATACGCAGTATTTT
TRBJ1-2 | TRBV4-2 | once | TRBD1 | CASSQKHGQEGGYTF | TGTGCCAGCAGCCAAAAACACGGACAGGAGGGGGGCTACACCTTC
TRBJ1-3 | TRBV27 | . | . | CASSLSRRPGNTIYF | TGTGCCAGCAGTTTATCCCGACGGCCTGGAAACACCATATATTTT
TRBJ2-7 | TRBV7-3 | . | . | CASSLGGGVEQYF | TGTGCCAGCAGCTTAGGAGGGGGCGTCGAGCAGTACTTC
TRBJ1-1 | TRBV11-2 | . | TRBD1 | CASSAGQGLNTEAFF | TGTGCCAGCAGCGCCGGACAGGGCTTGAACACTGAAGCTTTCTTT
TRBJ1-5 | TRBV7-2 | . | TRBD1 | CASSLLGTGNQPQHF | TGTGCCAGCAGCTTACTCGGGACAGGCAATCAGCCCCAGCATTTT
TRBJ2-2 | TRBV25-1 | . | . | CASSDLTGTGELFF | TGTGCCAGCAGTGATCTCACAGGGACCGGGGAGCTGTTTTTT
TRBJ1-3 | TRBV7-6 | . | . | CASSLDRGSGNTIYF | TGTGCCAGCAGCTTAGATAGGGGCTCTGGAAACACCATATATTTT
TRBJ2-7 | TRBV7-2 | . | TRBD1 | CASSLNRGYEQYF | TGTGCCAGCAGCTTAAACAGGGGCTACGAGCAGTACTTC
TRBJ2-7 | TRBV5-4 | . | TRBD2 | CASSSVAGGPDYEQYF | TGTGCCAGCAGCTCCGTAGCGGGGGGGCCGGACTACGAGCAGTACTTC
TRBJ2-3 | TRBV7-2 | . | TRBD2 | CASSLVWGGADTQYF | TGTGCCAGCAGCTTAGTATGGGGGGGGGCAGATACGCAGTATTTT
TRBJ2-1 | TRBV7-7 | . | . | CASSLERAGVGGRNEQFF | TGTGCTAGCAGCTTAGAAAGGGCTGGAGTAGGCGGACGCAATGAGCAGTTCTTC
TRBJ2-7 | TRBV7-8 | . | TRBD1 | CASSRGTGPSYEQYF | TGTGCCAGCAGTAGGGGGACAGGCCCCTCCTACGAGCAGTACTTC
TRBJ1-3 | TRBV18 | . | . | CASSPMERSNTIYF | TGTGCCAGCTCACCCATGGAACGAAGCAACACCATATATTTT
TRBJ1-2 | TRBV5-1 | . | . | CASSLEGLYGYTF | TGCGCCAGCAGCTTGGAGGGCCTCTATGGCTACACCTTC
TRBJ2-5 | TRBV7-9 | . | . | CASSLAGLSQETQYF | TGTGCCAGCAGCTTAGCGGGACTCTCTCAAGAGACCCAGTACTTC
TRBJ1-3 | TRBV7-6 | . | TRBD1 | CASSPGTGGYSGNTIYF | TGTGCCAGCAGCCCCGGGACAGGGGGATACTCTGGAAACACCATATATTTT
TRBJ2-7 | TRBV14 | . | . | CASSQVPRLHEQYF | TGTGCCAGCAGCCAAGTCCCCAGGCTCCACGAGCAGTACTTC
TRBJ2-5 | TRBV30 | . | . | CAWSVGLQETQYF | TGTGCCTGGAGTGTTGGACTGCAAGAGACCCAGTACTTC
TRBJ1-2 | TRBV2 | . | . | CASSLPGQGPDYGYTF | TGTGCCAGCAGCCTTCCGGGCCAGGGGCCTGACTATGGCTACACCTTC
TRBJ2-7 | TRBV30 | . | TRBD1 | CAWSPHGQAYEQYF | TGTGCCTGGAGCCCTCACGGACAGGCCTACGAGCAGTACTTC
TRBJ2-7 | TRBV30 | . | . | CAWRWGAGVYEQYF | TGTGCCTGGAGGTGGGGGGCGGGGGTCTACGAGCAGTACTTC
TRBJ1-5 | TRBV19 | . | TRBD1 | CASSRLGQGVDQPQHF | TGTGCCAGTAGTAGACTCGGACAGGGGGTGGATCAGCCCCAGCATTTT
TRBJ2-7 | TRBV21-1 | . | . | CASSPRGVTGQGAGEQYF | TGTGCCAGCAGCCCTAGGGGGGTGACAGGACAGGGGGCTGGCGAGCAGTACTTC
TRBJ2-7 | TRBV6-5 | . | TRBD1 | CASSTRQGHTHEQYF | TGTGCCAGCAGTACTCGACAGGGGCATACCCACGAGCAGTACTTC
TRBJ2-5 | TRBV2 | once | TRBD1 | CASRLQGGETQYF | TGTGCCAGCAGGCTACAGGGGGGAGAGACCCAGTACTTC
TRBJ1-5 | TRBV7-9 | . | . | CASSLGGGLVSNQPQHF | TGTGCCAGCAGCTTAGGGGGAGGCCTGGTTAGCAATCAGCCCCAGCATTTT
TRBJ2-3 | TRBV7-8 | . | . | CASSLVTGTDTQYF | TGTGCCAGCAGCTTAGTAACTGGCACAGATACGCAGTATTTT
TRBJ1-2 | TRBV19 | . | . | CASSMGVDYGYTF | TGTGCCAGTAGTATGGGTGTCGACTATGGCTACACCTTC
TRBJ1-1 | TRBV30 | . | . | CAWSPVYTEAFF | TGTGCCTGGAGCCCAGTTTATACTGAAGCTTTCTTT
TRBJ2-4 | TRBV29-1 | . | . | CSEVRAKNIQYF | TGCAGCGAGGTAAGAGCCAAAAACATTCAGTACTTC
TRBJ1-2 | TRBV11-2 | . | TRBD1 | CASSPTGNDYGYTF | TGTGCCAGCAGCCCGACAGGGAACGACTATGGCTACACCTTC
TRBJ1-5 | TRBV7-3 | . | TRBD1 | CASSLWRQGGQPQHF | TGTGCCAGCAGCTTATGGCGACAGGGAGGCCAGCCCCAGCATTTT
TRBJ2-3 | TRBV5-6 | . | TRBD1 | CASSLGGQITDTQYF | TGTGCCAGCAGCTTGGGGGGACAGATCACAGATACGCAGTATTTT
TRBJ2-2 | TRBV5-1 | once | TRBD2 | CASSAGLAGGTGELFF | TGCGCCAGCAGCGCAGGACTAGCGGGGGGCACCGGGGAGCTGTTTTTT
TRBJ2-7 | TRBV2 | . | TRBD1 | CASSGDREYDEQYF | TGTGCCAGCAGTGGGGACAGGGAATACGACGAGCAGTACTTC
TRBJ1-6 | TRBV9 | . | TRBD1 | CASSVAGQGTSPLHF | TGTGCCAGCAGCGTAGCCGGACAGGGTACATCACCCCTCCACTTT